These 32 T cell receptor beta chains share one sample of origin, sequenced in a study of identical twins. TCRdb passed the 5' RACE reads through MiXCR, listing each CDR3 protein once. The sample carries a few hundred thousand distinct CDR3 sequences, about an eighth recorded once. This sample also appeared in a second study, on yellow fever vaccine responses in identical twins.

Sample: memory (CD45RO+) T cells sorted from blood. The receptors come from a woman aged 18 to 35 in good health.

This clonotype came up many times. CDR3: CSARKTSGFTDTQYF. The CDR3 nucleotides read TGCAGTGCCCGAAAGACTAGCGGGTTCACAGATACGCAGTATTTT. J is TRBJ2-3 and V is TRBV20-1; 10 bases fit TRBD2. CDR3 size: 15 residues. The V gene end was trimmed by 6 bases and the J gene end by 2 bases; junction bases not matched to a gene: 8. Germline V CDR1 and CDR2: DFQATT, SNEGSKA (reference sequence).

This clonotype came up a few times. The V call is TRBV11-2, the J call TRBJ1-6; 9 bases are shared with TRBD1. There are 15 residues in the CDR3. Germline V gene lookup returns CDR1 SGHAT and CDR2 FQNNGV. V shed 5 bases and J 7 bases; nucleotides not matched to a gene: 6. This CDR3 is CASSLDRGWNSPLHF. The CDR3 DNA reads TGTGCCAGCAGCCTCGACAGGGGGTGGAATTCACCCCTCCACTTT.

This clonotype appeared a few times. V usage is TRBV6-1 and J usage is TRBJ2-7, with 9 bases that match TRBD2. The CDR3 has 14 amino acids. In germline, CDR1 is MNHNS, CDR2 SASEGT. V was clipped by 7 bases and J by 0 bases; unmatched bases: 4. CDR3 in DNA: TGTGCCAGCACTCTTAGCGGGAGCTCCTACGAGCAGTACTTC. Amino acid sequence: CASTLSGSSYEQYF.

The CDR3, as DNA: TGCAGTGCTAGAGCCGACTATGGCTACACCTTC. It encodes CSARADYGYTF. The V and J genes are TRBV20-1 and TRBJ1-2; no definite D call. The V gene lost 1 base and the J gene lost 3 bases, with 3 bases spanning the gap. CDR1 and CDR2 from the germline V gene are DFQATT and SNEGSKA (reference sequence). This CDR3 is 11 amino acids long.

The genes are TRBV10-3 and TRBJ2-1; D unresolved. Germline loops: CDR1 ENHRY, CDR2 SYGVKD. This CDR3 has 13 amino acids. The V gene lost 3 bases and the J gene lost 3 bases, with 6 bases spanning the gap. CDR3 sequence reads: CAISDGNYNEQFF. CDR3 nucleotide sequence: TGTGCCATCAGTGATGGGAACTACAATGAGCAGTTCTTC.

This clonotype was observed many times. The chain couples TRBV15 to TRBJ2-6, with D unresolved. The CDR3 consists of 15 residues. Germline V CDR1 and CDR2: LNHNV, YYDKDF (reference sequence). With 0 bases removed from V and 0 bases from J, the gap between germline ends came to 3 bases. The CDR3 DNA is TGTGCCACCAGCAGAGACCTCTCTGGGGCCAACGTCCTGACTTTC. It codes for CATSRDLSGANVLTF.

J is TRBJ2-3 and V is TRBV6-2 or TRBV6-3; TRBD2 agrees at 8 bases. The CDR3 is 15 residues long. The germline V gene has CDR1 MNHEY and CDR2 SVGEGT. J gave up 4 bases and V 5 bases, and 8 bases lay outside the gene matches. CDR3 DNA: TGTGCCAGCAGTGAGCGGGAGACGGGCGCAGATACGCAGTATTTT. Translated: CASSERETGADTQYF.

The chain links TRBV3-1 to TRBJ2-7; 7 nucleotides match TRBD2. V lost 3 bases to trimming and J lost 3 bases; unmatched junction nucleotides: 2. This CDR3 is 13 amino acids long. The V gene's germline CDR1 is LGHDT and CDR2 YNNKEL (reference sequence). Here the CDR3 DNA reads TGTGCCAGCAGCCACCCGGGGGGCTACGAGCAGTACTTC. Encoded protein: CASSHPGGYEQYF.

This clonotype was recorded a few times. This chain connects TRBV27 to TRBJ1-2, with a tentative D call TRBD1 (6 bases). Germline V gene sequence: CDR1 MNHEY, CDR2 SMNVEV (reference sequence). There are 16 residues in the CDR3. The V and J ends lost 4 bases and 4 bases respectively, with 19 bases between them. The CDR3 here is CASSSYSQGDGYGYTF. The CDR3 DNA reads as TGTGCCAGCAGTTCTTACTCACAGGGTGACGGCTATGGCTACACCTTC.

This rearrangement joins TRBV7-2 to TRBJ2-1; tentatively, D is TRBD1 (5 bases). Per the germline V gene, CDR1 is SGHTA and CDR2 is FQGNSA. The length of the CDR3 is 14 residues. The ends were cut back, 2 bases at V and 6 bases at J, with 11 bases in the middle. The CDR3 sequence is CASSLQGPGNEQFF. CDR3 DNA sequence: TGTGCCAGCAGCTTACAGGGTCCGGGCAATGAGCAGTTCTTC. Drawing the rest from reference TRBV7-2 and TRBJ2-1, the complete variable domain is GAGVSQSPSNKVTEKGKDVELRCDPISGHTALYWYRQSLGQGLEFLIYFQGNSAPDKSGLPSDRFSAERTGGSVSTLTIQRTQQEDSAVYLCASSLQGPGNEQFFGPGTRLTVL.

The chain couples TRBV6-5 to TRBJ2-7; D is perhaps TRBD2 (6 bases). The germline V gene has CDR1 MNHEY and CDR2 SVGAGI. The CDR3 is made up of 14 amino acids. V lost 7 bases and J 3 bases, leaving 16 bases between the germline ends. The CDR3 reads CASIISSGLYEQYF. As DNA, the CDR3 is TGTGCCAGCATTATTTCATCGGGACTCTACGAGCAGTACTTC.

This clonotype occurred a few times. The rearrangement uses TRBV6-1 and TRBJ1-2, with a tentative D call TRBD1 (5 bases). CDR1 is MNHNS, CDR2 SASEGT, per germline. This CDR3 has 14 residues. Trimming stripped 1 base from V and 4 bases from J, with 10 bases between. The chain's CDR3 is CASSEVRDGYGYTF. The CDR3 DNA is TGTGCCAGCAGTGAAGTGAGGGACGGCTATGGCTACACCTTC.

The chain is built from TRBV5-1 and TRBJ1-1; D gene unclear. The CDR3 runs to 14 residues. V lost 0 bases and J 2 bases, leaving 8 bases between the germline ends. Germline loops: CDR1 SGHRS, CDR2 YFSETQ. The CDR3 reads CASSLGSVNTEAFF. The CDR3 DNA sequence: TGCGCCAGCAGCTTGGGTTCCGTTAACACTGAAGCTTTCTTT.

The rearrangement joins TRBV5-1 to TRBJ1-2; no clear D gene. The CDR3 is 13 residues long. With 0 bases removed from V and 3 bases from J, the gap between germline ends came to 6 bases. Per the germline V gene, CDR1 is SGHRS and CDR2 is YFSETQ. The CDR3 coding sequence is TGCGCCAGCAGCTTGGCCCAGGACTATGGCTACACCTTC. It encodes CASSLAQDYGYTF.

V usage is TRBV12-3 or TRBV12-4 and J usage is TRBJ2-7; 9 bases fit TRBD2. CDR3 length: 14 residues. V dropped 6 bases and J dropped 6; count of bases not matched to a gene: 9. This CDR3 reads CASSLVAGGAEQYF. Written as DNA, the CDR3 is TGTGCCAGCAGCCTGGTGGCGGGGGGGGCCGAGCAGTACTTC.

The chain combines TRBV7-2 with TRBJ1-1; 7 positions match TRBD1. The CDR3 has 15 residues. The V and J ends lost 5 bases and 5 bases, in that order; junction bases with no gene match: 11. CDR1 is SGHTA and CDR2 is FQGNSA in the germline V gene. The chain's CDR3 is CASSRSGQVWTEAFF. CDR3 DNA sequence: TGTGCCAGCAGCCGTAGTGGACAGGTCTGGACTGAAGCTTTCTTT.

The DNA of the CDR3 is TGTGCCAGCCAAGGGCTCCTAGCGGGAAGACCCTACGAGCAGTACTTC. Residues: CASQGLLAGRPYEQYF. The V call is TRBV2, the J call TRBJ2-7; 9 positions agree with TRBD2. V shed 8 bases and J 2 bases; nucleotides not matched to a gene: 13. In germline, CDR1 is SNHLY, CDR2 FYNNEI. The length of the CDR3 is 16 residues.

Remarks on this clonotype: This may stem from a read error, because a much larger clone lies one nucleotide away. The rearrangement joins TRBV29-1 to TRBJ1-2; the match to TRBD1 covers 8 bases. Germline V gene lookup returns CDR1 SQVTM and CDR2 ANQGSEA. This CDR3 contains 12 residues. Here the CDR3 reads CSVDPGGYSYTF. In DNA form, the CDR3 reads TGCAGCGTTGATCCAGGGGGCTATAGCTACACCTTC.

Ten or more counts support this clonotype. The V gene is TRBV29-1, the J gene TRBJ2-2; no definite D call. V lost 8 bases and J lost 0, with 10 bases in between. Germline V lookup: CDR1 SQVTM, CDR2 ANQGSEA. CDR3 length: 13 amino acids. The CDR3 protein is CSSRAANTGELFF. The CDR3 region has the DNA TGCAGCTCGAGAGCAGCGAACACCGGGGAGCTGTTTTTT.

This clonotype has a handful of counts. The chain joins TRBV6-9 to TRBJ2-7; 10 bases fit TRBD1. The junction had 7 bases not matched to a gene; V was cut back by 8 bases and J by 0 bases. Germline V lookup: CDR1 MNHGY, CDR2 SVAAGI. The CDR3 runs 15 residues. CDR3 loop: CASLGTGASSYEQYF. The CDR3 DNA reads as TGTGCCAGCCTCGGGACAGGGGCCTCCTCCTACGAGCAGTACTTC.

This clonotype came up many times. The gene calls are TRBV29-1 and TRBJ2-2; TRBD1 aligns across 8 bases. The CDR3 length is 15 residues. V shed 0 bases and J 4 bases; nucleotides not matched to a gene: 4. Germline-derived CDR1 and CDR2 are SQVTM and ANQGSEA. CDR3 coding DNA: TGCAGCGTTGAAGAAGGACAGGGACGCACCGGGGAGCTGTTTTTT. This translates into CSVEEGQGRTGELFF.

In this sample, this clonotype turned up a few times. The rearrangement joins TRBV18 to TRBJ2-2; the D gene is possibly TRBD2 (6 bases). Germline V lookup: CDR1 KGHSH, CDR2 LQKENI. This CDR3 comprises 16 residues. V was cut by 2 bases and J by 2 bases, with 12 bases left in between. The CDR3 loop reads CASSPTGTPNTGELFF. In nucleotides, the CDR3 is TGTGCCAGCTCACCAACCGGGACTCCTAACACCGGGGAGCTGTTTTTT.

The table lists this clonotype with a few counts. The germline gene is not matched at one end of the junction; a read error may be the cause. This chain connects TRBV12-3 or TRBV12-4 to TRBJ2-3, with D maybe TRBD2 (6 bases). The CDR3 loop spans 16 amino acids. CDR3 sequence (DNA): TGTGCCAGCAGTATGCGACGCCCAACTAGCACCGATACGCAGTATTTT. Amino acid sequence: CASSMRRPTSTDTQYF.

This clonotype was observed a handful of times. The chain recombines TRBV12-3 or TRBV12-4 with TRBJ2-1; 9 bases line up with TRBD2. Unmatched junction bases numbered 10, after V lost 2 bases and J lost 2 bases. The CDR3 is made up of 18 amino acids. The CDR3, as DNA: TGTGCCAGCAGTTTAATGGTAGCGGGGGTCGCTCCCTACAATGAGCAGTTCTTC. Amino acid sequence: CASSLMVAGVAPYNEQFF.

This clonotype has more than one count but fewer than ten. CDR3 sequence reads: CASREGFSADTQYF. CDR3 sequence (DNA): TGTGCCAGCAGGGAGGGGTTCTCGGCAGATACGCAGTATTTT. The chain has TRBV6-2 or TRBV6-3 and TRBJ2-3, with D possibly being TRBD2 (6 bases). There are 14 residues in the CDR3. V shed 6 bases and J shed 4 bases, with 14 bases lying between them. From germline, CDR1 is MNHEY and CDR2 SVGEGT.

The chain is built from TRBV19 and TRBJ1-3; TRBD1 agrees at 8 bases. This CDR3 is built from 14 residues. Germline V CDR1 and CDR2: LNHDA, SQIVND (reference sequence). Germline trimming cut 8 bases from V and 3 bases from J; bases unmatched to any gene: 6. The CDR3 reads CASSGQGFGNTIYF. CDR3 nucleotides: TGTGCCAGTTCCGGACAGGGTTTTGGAAACACCATATATTTT.

This chain connects TRBV20-1 to TRBJ2-2; D gene unclear. V shed 5 bases and J shed 1 base, with 14 bases lying between them. This CDR3 has 15 residues. The germline V gene encodes CDR1 DFQATT and CDR2 SNEGSKA (reference sequence). The CDR3, as DNA: TGCAGTGCTGCCCTGGGCCGAAGGAACACCGGGGAGCTGTTTTTT. Protein: CSAALGRRNTGELFF.

V and J are TRBV20-1 and TRBJ2-2, with 7 bases that match TRBD2. This CDR3 is 14 amino acids long. Trimming took 2 bases from V and 5 from J; bases not matched to a gene: 5. Germline-derived CDR1 and CDR2 are DFQATT and SNEGSKA (reference sequence). The DNA for the CDR3 is TGCAGTGCTAGACCGGGACTATCTACCGGGGAGCTGTTTTTT. It translates to CSARPGLSTGELFF.

This clonotype has at least ten counts. CDR3 amino acids: CATSDLQWEGSEQFF. As DNA, the CDR3 is TGTGCCACCAGTGATTTGCAGTGGGAGGGGAGTGAGCAGTTCTTC. The chain links TRBV24-1 to TRBJ2-1; 7 bases match TRBD2. CDR3 length: 15 amino acids. Trimming at V came to 0 bases and at J to 9 bases, leaving 7 bases not matched to a gene. Germline CDR1 KGHDR, CDR2 SFDVKD.

At least ten counts were recorded for this clonotype. The J gene is TRBJ2-3, the V gene TRBV12-3 or TRBV12-4; D not certain. V lost 5 bases, J lost 5 bases, and 8 bases lay in between. CDR3 length equals 12 residues. The DNA of the CDR3 is TGTGCCAGCAGTCGTGGGGAAGATACGCAGTATTTT. Residues: CASSRGEDTQYF.

This clonotype was picked up a small number of times. This chain joins TRBV7-9 and TRBJ1-2; a weak D match, TRBD1 (6 bases). Trimming shortened V by 2 bases and J by 2 bases, and 15 bases separated the two germline ends. Germline V gene data show CDR1 as SEHNR and CDR2 as FQNEAQ (reference sequence). The CDR3 has 16 amino acids. The DNA for the CDR3 is TGTGCCAGCAGCTTAATGGAGTCAAGGGGGAACTATGGCTACACCTTC. It is translated as CASSLMESRGNYGYTF.

This clonotype was counted a few times. This sequence joins TRBV3-1 and TRBJ1-2; D uncertain. This CDR3 is 16 amino acids long. Germline V lookup: CDR1 LGHDT, CDR2 YNNKEL (reference sequence). V shed 1 base and J shed 5 bases, with 17 bases lying between them. The CDR3 is CASSQVDRLGTYGYTF. The CDR3 region has the DNA TGTGCCAGCAGCCAAGTTGACCGATTGGGAACTTATGGCTACACCTTC.